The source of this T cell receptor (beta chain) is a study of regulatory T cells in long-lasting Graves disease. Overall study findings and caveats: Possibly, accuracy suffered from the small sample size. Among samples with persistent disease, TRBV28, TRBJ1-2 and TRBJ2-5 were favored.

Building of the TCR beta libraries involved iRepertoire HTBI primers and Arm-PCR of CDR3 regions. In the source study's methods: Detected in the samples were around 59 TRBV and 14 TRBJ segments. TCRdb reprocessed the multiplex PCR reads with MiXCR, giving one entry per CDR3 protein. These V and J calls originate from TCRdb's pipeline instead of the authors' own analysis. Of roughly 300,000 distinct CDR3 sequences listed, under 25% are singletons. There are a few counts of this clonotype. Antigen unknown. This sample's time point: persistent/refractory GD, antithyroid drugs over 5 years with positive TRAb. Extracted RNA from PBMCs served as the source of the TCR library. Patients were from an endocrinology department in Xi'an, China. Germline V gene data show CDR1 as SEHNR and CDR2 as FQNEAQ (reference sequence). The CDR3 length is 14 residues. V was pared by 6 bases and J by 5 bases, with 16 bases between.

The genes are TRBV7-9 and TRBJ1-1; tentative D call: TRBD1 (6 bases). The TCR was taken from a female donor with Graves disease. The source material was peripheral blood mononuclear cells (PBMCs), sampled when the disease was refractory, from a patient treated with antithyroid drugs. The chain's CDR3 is CASSAGEGGTEAFF. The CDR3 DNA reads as TGTGCCAGCAGTGCGGGAGAGGGGGGAACTGAAGCTTTCTTT.